A selection of T cell receptor beta chains follows, all from one sample in a study of control samples from healthy donors and cancer patients. The protocol was immunoSEQ multiplex PCR, while the TCRdb copy is restricted to in-frame clones and leaves out a portion. This table holds 90,000 or so clones, 85% to 90% found once. Sequenced input: PBMCs. These receptors originate from a woman in her forties or fifties with colorectal cancer. Both conserved end residues are part of each CDR3. D genes are given only for firm matches. Clone size is stated in some rows and not others, as once, few, many or a class when expanded.

d_gene: TRBD1; v_gene: TRBV5-1; abundance: few; j_gene: TRBJ1-2; CDR3nt: TGCGCCAGCAGCTTGCAGGGGGCGAGGGGCTACACCTTC; CDR3aa: CASSLQGARGYTF
d_gene: .; v_gene: TRBV4-1; abundance: .; j_gene: TRBJ1-2; CDR3nt: TGCGCCAGCAGCTGGGACGCAGTTACCCGCAATAACTATGGCTACACCTTC; CDR3aa: CASSWDAVTRNNYGYTF
d_gene: .; v_gene: TRBV27; abundance: .; j_gene: TRBJ1-1; CDR3nt: TGTGCCAGCAGTTGGCAGGGTAGGGCTGAAGCTTTCTTT; CDR3aa: CASSWQGRAEAFF
d_gene: TRBD1; v_gene: TRBV5-4; abundance: .; j_gene: TRBJ1-1; CDR3nt: TGTGCCAGCAGCTTCCAGGGGGTCGAAGCTGAAGCTTTCTTT; CDR3aa: CASSFQGVEAEAFF
d_gene: .; v_gene: TRBV10-1; abundance: few; j_gene: TRBJ1-6; CDR3nt: TGCGCCAGCAGTGGTGGGAGCTCCTATAATTCACCCCTCCACTTT; CDR3aa: CASSGGSSYNSPLHF
d_gene: .; v_gene: TRBV7-8; abundance: .; j_gene: TRBJ2-2; CDR3nt: TGTGCCAGCAGCTTAGCACCTCAATTCGGCGGGGAGCTGTTTTTT; CDR3aa: CASSLAPQFGGELFF
d_gene: TRBD1; v_gene: TRBV19; abundance: few; j_gene: TRBJ1-5; CDR3nt: TGTGCCAGTAGTGGGACAGGGAATGGAAATCAGCCCCAGCATTTT; CDR3aa: CASSGTGNGNQPQHF
d_gene: .; v_gene: TRBV11-1; abundance: few; j_gene: TRBJ2-1; CDR3nt: TGTGCCAGCAGCCGGTCGCTGAGCTCCTACAATGAGCAGTTCTTC; CDR3aa: CASSRSLSSYNEQFF
d_gene: TRBD1; v_gene: TRBV3-1/TRBV3-2; abundance: .; j_gene: TRBJ1-6; CDR3nt: TGTGCCAGCAGCCTGACAGGGGGGGAGTCACCCCTCCACTTT; CDR3aa: CASSLTGGESPLHF
d_gene: TRBD1; v_gene: TRBV5-6; abundance: once; j_gene: TRBJ1-6; CDR3nt: TGTGCCAGCAGCTTGGGGCAGGGGGCGGCTTCACCCCTCCACTTT; CDR3aa: CASSLGQGAASPLHF
d_gene: TRBD2; v_gene: TRBV11-3; abundance: .; j_gene: TRBJ2-3; CDR3nt: TGTGCCAGCAGCACCGGGACTAGTGGATCAGATACGCAGTATTTT; CDR3aa: CASSTGTSGSDTQYF
d_gene: .; v_gene: TRBV7-8; abundance: .; j_gene: TRBJ1-6; CDR3nt: TGTGCCAGCAGCCCCAAGGGGCTCTCTGGTAATTCACCCCTCCACTTT; CDR3aa: CASSPKGLSGNSPLHF
d_gene: .; v_gene: TRBV24-1; abundance: .; j_gene: TRBJ1-2; CDR3nt: TGTGCCACCAGTGATACGCGAGGTGGCTACACCTTC; CDR3aa: CATSDTRGGYTF
d_gene: .; v_gene: TRBV12-3/TRBV12-4; abundance: once; j_gene: TRBJ2-3; CDR3nt: TGTGCCAGCAGTTTTTTTCAGGGTACGCAGTATTTT; CDR3aa: CASSFFQGTQYF
d_gene: TRBD2; v_gene: TRBV4-1; abundance: .; j_gene: TRBJ2-1; CDR3nt: TGCGCCAGCAGCCGAGGACTAGCGGGGGGTACCAATGAGCAGTTCTTC; CDR3aa: CASSRGLAGGTNEQFF
d_gene: .; v_gene: TRBV24-1; abundance: once; j_gene: TRBJ1-1; CDR3nt: TGTGCCACCAGTGATTCCGGGGGCACTACTTTCTTT; CDR3aa: CATSDSGGTTFF
d_gene: .; v_gene: TRBV5-6; abundance: .; j_gene: TRBJ1-1; CDR3nt: TGTGCCAGCAGCTGGGACACTGAAGCTTTCTTT; CDR3aa: CASSWDTEAFF
d_gene: TRBD2; v_gene: TRBV7-3; abundance: .; j_gene: TRBJ2-2; CDR3nt: TGTGCCAGCAGCTTACTGGCGGGGGAGGGCACCGGGGAGCTGTTTTTT; CDR3aa: CASSLLAGEGTGELFF
d_gene: TRBD1; v_gene: TRBV28; abundance: .; j_gene: TRBJ1-5; CDR3nt: TGTGCCAGCAGTTCCGGACAGGGGAGTGGGCCCCAGCATTTT; CDR3aa: CASSSGQGSGPQHF
d_gene: TRBD2; v_gene: TRBV5-8; abundance: .; j_gene: TRBJ2-3; CDR3nt: TGTGCCAGCAGAGGACTAGCCACAGATACGCAGTATTTT; CDR3aa: CASRGLATDTQYF
d_gene: .; v_gene: TRBV7-2; abundance: .; j_gene: TRBJ2-2; CDR3nt: TGTGCCAGCAGCAAAATGGTGGGGCCCACCGGGGAGCTGTTTTTT; CDR3aa: CASSKMVGPTGELFF
d_gene: .; v_gene: TRBV25-1; abundance: .; j_gene: TRBJ1-5; CDR3nt: TGTGCCAGCAGTGAGCCAGGGAGAGGCAATCAGCCCCAGCATTTT; CDR3aa: CASSEPGRGNQPQHF
d_gene: .; v_gene: TRBV3-1/TRBV3-2; abundance: once; j_gene: TRBJ2-2; CDR3nt: TGTGCCAGCAGCCAAGAGGGCCGACAGCTCGCCGGGGAGCTGTTTTTT; CDR3aa: CASSQEGRQLAGELFF
d_gene: TRBD1; v_gene: TRBV19; abundance: .; j_gene: TRBJ2-2; CDR3nt: TGTGCCAGTAGTGTCGACAGGGTCAACACCGGGGAGCTGTTTTTT; CDR3aa: CASSVDRVNTGELFF
d_gene: .; v_gene: TRBV7-2; abundance: .; j_gene: TRBJ2-2; CDR3nt: TGTGCCAGCAGCTTAAGGGGAGAGACCGGGGAGCTGTTTTTT; CDR3aa: CASSLRGETGELFF
d_gene: .; v_gene: TRBV10-1; abundance: once; j_gene: TRBJ1-1; CDR3nt: TGCGCCAGCAGTGAGCGGCGGGGGGCCGTGAACACTGAAGCTTTCTTT; CDR3aa: CASSERRGAVNTEAFF
d_gene: .; v_gene: TRBV12-3/TRBV12-4; abundance: .; j_gene: TRBJ1-3; CDR3nt: TGTGCCAGCAGTACCTCTGGAAACACCATATATTTT; CDR3aa: CASSTSGNTIYF
d_gene: .; v_gene: TRBV3-1/TRBV3-2; abundance: .; j_gene: TRBJ1-2; CDR3nt: TGTGCCAGCAGCCAAGGGGCCTATGGCTACACCTTC; CDR3aa: CASSQGAYGYTF
d_gene: .; v_gene: TRBV4-1; abundance: .; j_gene: TRBJ1-3; CDR3nt: TGCGCCAGCAGCCAAGAATGGTGGGGGATCTCTGGAAACACCATATATTTT; CDR3aa: CASSQEWWGISGNTIYF
d_gene: TRBD1; v_gene: TRBV7-9; abundance: few; j_gene: TRBJ1-5; CDR3nt: TGTGCCAGCAGCCCGGGACAGGGGGCATCTCAGCCCCAGCATTTT; CDR3aa: CASSPGQGASQPQHF
d_gene: TRBD2; v_gene: TRBV7-2; abundance: .; j_gene: TRBJ2-1; CDR3nt: TGTGCCAGCAGCTTAGGGCGACTAGCTCTTGAGCAGTTCTTC; CDR3aa: CASSLGRLALEQFF
d_gene: .; v_gene: TRBV27; abundance: .; j_gene: TRBJ1-2; CDR3nt: TGTGCCAGCAGCCCCCGGACGGGCTATGGCTACACCTTC; CDR3aa: CASSPRTGYGYTF
d_gene: TRBD1; v_gene: TRBV18; abundance: once; j_gene: TRBJ2-5; CDR3nt: TGTGCCAGCTCACCGGGACAGGGACAAGAGACCCAGTACTTC; CDR3aa: CASSPGQGQETQYF
d_gene: .; v_gene: TRBV4-1; abundance: .; j_gene: TRBJ1-4; CDR3nt: TGCGCCAGCAGCCAAGTGGCCAGGGGAGTGTGGTATAGTTCAGGGACTAATGAAAAACTGTTTTTT; CDR3aa: CASSQVARGVWYSSGTNEKLFF
d_gene: TRBD1; v_gene: TRBV28; abundance: .; j_gene: TRBJ1-3; CDR3nt: TGTGCCAGCAGGAACCAGGGGGCTGGAAACACCATATATTTT; CDR3aa: CASRNQGAGNTIYF
d_gene: TRBD2; v_gene: TRBV5-3; abundance: .; j_gene: TRBJ2-3; CDR3nt: TGTGCCAGAAGCCCCTACGGGGGGGGGACAGATACGCAGTATTTT; CDR3aa: CARSPYGGGTDTQYF
d_gene: .; v_gene: TRBV30; abundance: .; j_gene: TRBJ1-2; CDR3nt: TGTGCCTCAGGTCTGGCGGGCGGCGGCTACACCTTC; CDR3aa: CASGLAGGGYTF
d_gene: .; v_gene: TRBV6-2/TRBV6-3; abundance: .; j_gene: TRBJ1-5; CDR3nt: TGTGCCAGCAGTTACCCCAGGGATCAGCCCCAGCATTTT; CDR3aa: CASSYPRDQPQHF
d_gene: TRBD2; v_gene: TRBV10-3; abundance: .; j_gene: TRBJ2-3; CDR3nt: TGTGCCGCAACTAGCGGGGGGGCTCAAAGCGCAGATACGCAGTATTTT; CDR3aa: CAATSGGAQSADTQYF
d_gene: TRBD2; v_gene: TRBV10-3; abundance: .; j_gene: TRBJ2-5; CDR3nt: TGTGCCATCAGTGATCGGGTAGCGGGGGGGCAAGAGACCCAGTACTTC; CDR3aa: CAISDRVAGGQETQYF
d_gene: TRBD1; v_gene: TRBV4-3; abundance: few; j_gene: TRBJ1-2; CDR3nt: TGCGCCAGCAGCCCACAGGGACAGGCCCTCTATGGCTACACCTTC; CDR3aa: CASSPQGQALYGYTF
d_gene: TRBD1; v_gene: TRBV24-1; abundance: .; j_gene: TRBJ1-2; CDR3nt: TGTGCCACCAGTGAACCCACAGGGGTCGGCTACACCTTC; CDR3aa: CATSEPTGVGYTF
d_gene: TRBD2; v_gene: TRBV28; abundance: .; j_gene: TRBJ2-1; CDR3nt: TGTGCCAGCAGTCCAGGCAGTGTAGCGGGGGGCGGTAAACGCCATGAGCAGTTCTTC; CDR3aa: CASSPGSVAGGGKRHEQFF
d_gene: TRBD1; v_gene: TRBV7-9; abundance: .; j_gene: TRBJ1-1; CDR3nt: TGTGCCAGCAGCTTAGGACAGGGCGACACTGAAGCTTTCTTT; CDR3aa: CASSLGQGDTEAFF
d_gene: .; v_gene: TRBV9; abundance: .; j_gene: TRBJ1-2; CDR3nt: TGTGCCAGCAGCTCTCGAGGGTTGGGTTTGGGCTATGGCTACACCTTC; CDR3aa: CASSSRGLGLGYGYTF
d_gene: TRBD1; v_gene: TRBV7-2; abundance: .; j_gene: TRBJ1-2; CDR3nt: TGTGCCAGCAGCTCACAGGGGCCTAGCTATGGCTACACCTTC; CDR3aa: CASSSQGPSYGYTF